The text below deals with one T cell receptor beta chain. Its antigen is as yet unknown. The entry originates in a study of T cell responses to AZD1222 COVID-19 vaccine. Study-level information: Recipients boosted at about 4 weeks or about 12 weeks are pooled. General study results and limits: Two AZD1222 administrations were followed by greater Spike-specific TCR breadth and depth. Clonal diversity may have been underestimated, and the donors were mostly white British, with more females than males.

Here immunoSEQ multiplex PCR was the method, and the copy in TCRdb shows in-frame clones only, minus some. The sample holds some 140,000 clones, 88% seen once. The CDR3 runs 15 residues. Germline V lookup: CDR1 LNHDA, CDR2 SQIVND (reference sequence). J was trimmed by 4 bases and V by 5 bases; bases with no gene match: 4. The origin of this receptor is an adult in good health. The chain is built from TRBV19 and TRBJ1-5; TRBD1 aligns across 11 bases. Material: peripheral blood, obtained on day 0 of AZD1222 vaccination. This CDR3 is CASSPGTGGNQPQHF. CDR3 bases: TGTGCCAGTAGTCCAGGGACAGGGGGGAATCAGCCCCAGCATTTT.